This TCR beta chain comes out of a study of OX40 agonist ivuxolimab in advanced cancers. On the study more broadly: At 82.7% male, the cohort had a mean age of roughly 60 years, ranging from 23 to 79.

General study findings and limits: Fewer expanded clones were found on average in CD4+ than in CD8+ T cells.

TCRdb's copy holds only in-frame clones and misses some; the assay was immunoSEQ multiplex PCR. The sample carries tens of thousands of clones, approximately 86% recorded once. With respect to this clone: The antigen is undetermined.

Patients who had autoimmune disease history or got systemic immunosuppression were left out. This sequence originates from an adult with an advanced solid tumor such as melanoma, head and neck, liver or kidney cancer. Sample: CD4+ or CD8+ T cells sorted from blood, taken in a trial of the OX40 agonist ivuxolimab.

CDR3 sequence: CAISDGTGTDTEAFF. DNA for the CDR3: TGTGCCATCAGCGATGGGACAGGGACGGACACTGAAGCTTTCTTT. This rearrangement joins TRBV10-3 to TRBJ1-1; 9 bases fit TRBD1. The V gene end was trimmed by 6 bases and the J gene end by 3 bases; junction bases not matched to a gene: 8. The CDR3 runs 15 residues. Germline loops: CDR1 ENHRY, CDR2 SYGVKD.